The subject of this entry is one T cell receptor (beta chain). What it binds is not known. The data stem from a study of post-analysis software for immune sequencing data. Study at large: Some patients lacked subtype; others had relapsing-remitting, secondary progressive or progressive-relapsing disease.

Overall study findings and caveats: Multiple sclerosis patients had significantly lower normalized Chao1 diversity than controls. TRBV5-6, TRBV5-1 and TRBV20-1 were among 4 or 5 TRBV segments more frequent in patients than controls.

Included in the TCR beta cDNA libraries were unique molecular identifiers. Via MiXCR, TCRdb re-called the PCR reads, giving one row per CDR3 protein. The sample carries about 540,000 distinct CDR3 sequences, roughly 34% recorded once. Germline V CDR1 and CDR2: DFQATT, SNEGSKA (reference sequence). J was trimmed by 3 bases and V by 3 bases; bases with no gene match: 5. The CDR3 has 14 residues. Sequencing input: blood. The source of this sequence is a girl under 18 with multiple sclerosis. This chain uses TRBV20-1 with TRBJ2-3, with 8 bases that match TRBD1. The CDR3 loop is CSASGQGLTDTQYF. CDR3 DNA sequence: TGCAGTGCTAGCGGACAGGGACTTACAGATACGCAGTATTTT.